This T cell receptor beta chain comes out of a study of blood T cell repertoires in COVID-19. TCRdb's copy holds only in-frame clones and misses some; the assay was immunoSEQ multiplex PCR. The data contain fewer than 200,000 clones, 83% of them seen just once; the ten biggest clones take up roughly 4.5%. Sequenced sample: PBMCs or T cells enriched from blood (not recorded which). This TCR derives from a woman aged 45-65 years who had recovered from COVID-19.

DNA of the CDR3: TGTGCCAGCAGTGCAGGGGTGGGCACTGAAGCTTTCTTT. It specifies CASSAGVGTEAFF. This chain joins TRBV12-3 or TRBV12-4 and TRBJ1-1; D may be TRBD1 (6 bases). The CDR3 sequence is 13 residues long. With 5 bases removed from V and 4 bases from J, the gap between germline ends came to 11 bases.